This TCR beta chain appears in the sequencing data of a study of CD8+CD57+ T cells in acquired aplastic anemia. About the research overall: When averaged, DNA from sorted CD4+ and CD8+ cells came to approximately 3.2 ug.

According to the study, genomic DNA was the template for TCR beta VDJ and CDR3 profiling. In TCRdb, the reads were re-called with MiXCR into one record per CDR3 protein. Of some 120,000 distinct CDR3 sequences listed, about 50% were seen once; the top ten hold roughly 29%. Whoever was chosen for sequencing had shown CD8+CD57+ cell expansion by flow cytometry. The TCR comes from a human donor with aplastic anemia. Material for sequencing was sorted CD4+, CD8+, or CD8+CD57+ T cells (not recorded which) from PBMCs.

The DNA of the CDR3 is TGCAGCGTGCAAGACAGGGGAGGTGAGACCCAGTACTTC. Protein: CSVQDRGGETQYF. The V and J genes are TRBV29-1 and TRBJ2-5; TRBD1 aligns across 8 bases. V trimming: 6 bases; J trimming: 5 bases; junction bases outside the gene matches: 8. Germline values: CDR1 SQVTM, CDR2 ANQGSEA. The CDR3 is 13 residues long. Variable domain in full (rest from reference TRBV29-1 and TRBJ2-5): SAVISQKPSRDICQRGTSLTIQCQVDSQVTMMFWYRQQPGQSLTLIATANQGSEATYESGFVIDKFPISRPNLTFSTLTVSNMSPEDSSIYLCSVQDRGGETQYFGPGTRLLVL.